This passage covers 31 T cell receptor beta chains from one sample sequenced in a study of blood T cell repertoires in COVID-19 (dated by TCRdb to the early 2020s). Libraries were built with the immunoSEQ multiplex PCR assay. TCRdb stores this immuneACCESS table with in-frame sequences only. Part of the clones is absent; in the studies checked, under half of the shortfall reflects unresolved V genes, and no reason is known for the rest. The sample profile shows a few hundred thousand clones; around nine tenths of them were found once. The ten biggest clones cover approximately 10% of the sample. Sample: peripheral blood. The receptors here all came from a woman aged 25-40 years with COVID-19, enrolled during active disease.

This rearrangement joins TRBV5-1 to TRBJ2-6, with a weak D call TRBD2 (5 bases). The CDR3 runs 18 residues. Trimming stripped 0 bases from V and 0 bases from J, with 13 bases between. CDR1 and CDR2 (germline): SGHRS, YFSETQ. The CDR3 here is CASSLGGLGSSGANVLTF. The CDR3 region has the DNA TGCGCCAGCAGCTTGGGGGGTCTAGGGAGCTCTGGGGCCAACGTCCTGACTTTC.

This chain connects TRBV2 to TRBJ1-5; 7 nucleotides align to TRBD1. The trim removed 2 bases at V and 5 bases at J, leaving 3 bases unmatched. Looked up from germline, CDR1 is SNHLY and CDR2 is FYNNEI. The CDR3 contains 14 residues. The DNA for the CDR3 is TGTGCCAGCAGTGAATCCAGGGGGGATCAGCCCCAGCATTTT. This sequence encodes CASSESRGDQPQHF.

V is TRBV30 and J is TRBJ2-6; no reliable D call. The CDR3 runs 14 residues. CDR1 is GTSNPN and CDR2 is SVGIG in the germline V gene (reference sequence). The germline V and J ends were trimmed by 7 bases and 1 base, with 11 bases remaining between them. The chain's CDR3 is CASPRVSGANVLTF. DNA for the CDR3: TGTGCCTCCCCGAGAGTATCTGGGGCCAACGTCCTGACTTTC.

The gene calls are TRBV19 and TRBJ1-2; D is possibly TRBD1 (6 bases). This CDR3 region has 15 residues. CDR1 LNHDA and CDR2 SQIVND come from the germline V gene (reference sequence). Between the trimmed V and J ends, which lost 5 bases and 0 bases, there was a span of 13 bases. As DNA, the CDR3 is TGTGCCAGTAGTTACCGGGACATACCTAACTATGGCTACACCTTC. As protein: CASSYRDIPNYGYTF.

As concerns this clone: This likely comes from a read error, as the CDR3 has no conserved phenylalanine or tryptophan at its end. It is unclear where the CDR3 begins or ends on the DNA, so no DNA is shown, and the CDR3 is as TCRdb lists it. The rearrangement uses TRBV7-2 and TRBJ2-3; the table calls TRBD2, which could not be checked here. Germline values: CDR1 SGHTA, CDR2 FQGNSA. Inclusive of both ends, the CDR3 amounts to 13 amino acids. The CDR3 is CASSSGASGSTEL.

The rearrangement joins TRBV13 to TRBJ2-5, with 8 bases matching TRBD2. This CDR3 has 17 amino acids. J lost 3 bases, V lost 2 bases, and 11 bases had no gene match. The germline gives CDR1 PRHDT, CDR2 FYEKMQ (reference sequence). CDR3 DNA: TGTGCCAGCAGCTTAACAGGGCTAGCGGGTAATGAAGAGACCCAGTACTTC. Encoded protein: CASSLTGLAGNEETQYF.

The chain is built from TRBV27 and TRBJ1-2; tentatively, D is TRBD1 (6 bases). V lost 3 bases to trimming and J lost 2 bases, with 16 bases between them. This CDR3 region has 16 residues. The V gene's germline CDR1 is MNHEY and CDR2 SMNVEV (reference sequence). The DNA for the CDR3 is TGTGCCAGCAGTTTGACTAGTTGGGGGGGCAACTATGGCTACACCTTC. It encodes CASSLTSWGGNYGYTF.

This sequence joins TRBV30 and TRBJ1-2; D remains unclear. The CDR3 is made up of 13 amino acids. V dropped 3 bases and J dropped 3 bases, with 11 bases sitting between them. Germline values: CDR1 GTSNPN, CDR2 SVGIG (reference sequence). CDR3 region: CAWSRPLDYGYTF. CDR3 nucleotide sequence: TGTGCCTGGAGCCGACCACTAGACTATGGCTACACCTTC.

This clone was picked up one time. This chain links TRBV27 with TRBJ2-7; 12 positions agree with TRBD1. The V gene end was trimmed by 9 bases and the J gene end by 3 bases; junction bases not matched to a gene: 9. This CDR3 has 15 residues. Germline loops: CDR1 MNHEY, CDR2 SMNVEV (reference sequence). The CDR3 DNA is TGTGCCAGTTCGGCCGGGACAGGGGGCGGCTACGAGCAGTACTTC. Translated, it gives CASSAGTGGGYEQYF.

The rearrangement links TRBV6-5 to TRBJ1-4; 10 nucleotides line up with TRBD1. CDR1 MNHEY and CDR2 SVGAGI come from the germline V gene. The CDR3 is 15 residues long. With V trimmed by 0 bases and J by 8 bases, 3 bases remained unmatched. The CDR3 loop is CASSYSGTGVEKLFF. CDR3 nucleotides: TGTGCCAGCAGTTACTCTGGGACAGGGGTCGAAAAACTGTTTTTT.

This chain links TRBV3-1 (or the pseudogene TRBV3-2) with TRBJ1-2, with D maybe TRBD1 (6 bases). This CDR3 spans 13 amino acids. V lost 4 bases to trimming and J lost 8 bases, with 14 bases between them. Germline V gives CDR1 LGHDT, CDR2 YNNKEL (reference sequence). The CDR3 DNA is TGTGCCAGCAGCCCGGCGGGGGGCTGGGGCTACACCTTC. Its translation: CASSPAGGWGYTF.

The CDR3 nucleotides are TGTGCCAGCAGCCCCCTCGACAGACAGGGGTCCAAAAACATTCAGTACTTC. It translates to CASSPLDRQGSKNIQYF. The chain employs TRBV28 and TRBJ2-4; 8 bases align to TRBD1. Germline CDR1 is MDHEN and CDR2 is SYDVKM. This CDR3 is built from 17 residues. Unmatched junction bases numbered 12, after V lost 6 bases and J lost 2 bases.

The V gene is TRBV9, the J gene TRBJ2-1, with 13 bases fitting TRBD2. The CDR3 is made up of 16 amino acids. CDR1 and CDR2 (germline): SGDLS, YYNGEE. V trimming: 4 bases; J trimming: 8 bases; junction bases outside the gene matches: 9. DNA for the CDR3: TGTGCCAGCAGCCCTCCCTGGACTAGCGGGAGTTATGAGCAGTTCTTC. It yields the protein CASSPPWTSGSYEQFF.

The chain has TRBV24-1 and TRBJ2-1; D unresolved. This CDR3 has 13 amino acids. Germline V CDR1 and CDR2: KGHDR, SFDVKD. V lost 4 bases to trimming and J lost 6 bases, with 9 bases between them. This CDR3 reads CATSEREINEQFF. The CDR3 DNA is TGTGCCACCAGTGAGCGTGAGATCAATGAGCAGTTCTTC.

The V call is TRBV2, the J call TRBJ1-1; D possibly corresponds to TRBD1 (6 bases). With 7 bases removed from V and 1 base from J, the gap between germline ends came to 16 bases. Germline lookup yields CDR1 SNHLY and CDR2 FYNNEI. The CDR3 consists of 15 residues. Written as DNA, the CDR3 is TGTGCCAGCACTTCCCGGGGAGGGGGGAACACTGAAGCTTTCTTT. Protein product: CASTSRGGGNTEAFF.

The J gene is TRBJ1-4, the V gene TRBV6-5, with 9 bases lining up with TRBD1. The CDR3 runs 14 residues. With 6 bases clipped from V and 5 bases from J, the junction kept 4 bases outside the gene matches. The germline V gene encodes CDR1 MNHEY and CDR2 SVGAGI. CDR3 in amino acids: CASSPTGGNEKLFF. Here the CDR3 DNA reads TGTGCCAGCAGCCCGACAGGGGGGAATGAAAAACTGTTTTTT.

This sequence joins TRBV3-1 (or the pseudogene TRBV3-2) and TRBJ2-7; TRBD1 matches 8 bases. CDR1 and CDR2 from the germline V gene are LGHDT and YNNKEL (reference sequence). V lost 5 bases to trimming and J lost 5 bases; unmatched junction nucleotides: 8. The CDR3 consists of 14 residues. This CDR3 reads CASSFGQGQNEQYF. The DNA of the CDR3 is TGTGCCAGCAGCTTCGGACAGGGACAGAACGAGCAGTACTTC.

The V and J genes are TRBV5-1 and TRBJ2-1; D might be TRBD1 (6 bases). V was clipped by 4 bases and J by 0 bases, with 11 bases between them. The CDR3 runs 15 residues. Germline CDR1 SGHRS, CDR2 YFSETQ. This CDR3 is CASSPGTSSYNEQFF. CDR3 in DNA: TGCGCCAGCAGCCCCGGGACAAGCTCCTACAATGAGCAGTTCTTC.

The chain couples TRBV4-2 to TRBJ1-3; the D gene is possibly TRBD1 (5 bases). V was cut by 0 bases and J by 0 bases, with 12 bases left in between. The germline V gene has CDR1 LGHNA and CDR2 YNFKEQ. The CDR3 has 17 amino acids. The CDR3 bases are TGTGCCAGCAGCCAAGAAGGGCCAGGGTACTCTGGAAACACCATATATTTT. Protein sequence: CASSQEGPGYSGNTIYF.

The rearrangement uses TRBV2 and TRBJ2-1, with 12 bases fitting TRBD2. Germline V gene sequence: CDR1 SNHLY, CDR2 FYNNEI. V shed 7 bases and J 3 bases; nucleotides not matched to a gene: 4. The CDR3 consists of 15 residues. The CDR3 spells CASKTSGRVYNEQFF. CDR3 nucleotide sequence: TGTGCCAGCAAGACTAGCGGGAGAGTCTACAATGAGCAGTTCTTC.

The genes are TRBV2 and TRBJ2-1; 7 bases map to TRBD2. The length of the CDR3 is 15 residues. Germline trimming cut 4 bases from V and 4 bases from J; bases unmatched to any gene: 7. Germline CDR1 is SNHLY and CDR2 is FYNNEI. The CDR3 DNA sequence: TGTGCCAGCAGTGCCCGACCCGGGGGGTACAATGAGCAGTTCTTC. Encoded protein: CASSARPGGYNEQFF.

This sequence joins TRBV4-3 and TRBJ2-1; a possible D gene is TRBD1 (5 bases). CDR3 length equals 15 residues. V was cut by 0 bases and J by 0 bases, with 6 bases left in between. Germline V gives CDR1 LGHNA, CDR2 YSLEER. CDR3 nucleotides: TGCGCCAGCAGCCAAGAAGGGGACTCCTACAATGAGCAGTTCTTC. Protein sequence: CASSQEGDSYNEQFF.

The chain uses TRBV3-1 (or the pseudogene TRBV3-2) and TRBJ2-5, with 7 nucleotides matching TRBD1. Germline CDR1 LGHDT, CDR2 YNNKEL (reference sequence). This CDR3 has 17 residues. V lost 4 bases and J lost 0; bases outside the gene matches: 11. CDR3 sequence reads: CASSPGRPGGNQETQYF. Here the CDR3 DNA reads TGTGCCAGCAGCCCTGGACGGCCAGGGGGAAACCAAGAGACCCAGTACTTC.

The gene calls are TRBV5-6 and TRBJ2-7; 12 positions match TRBD2. The J segment lost 7 bases and the V segment lost 4 bases, leaving 15 bases of the junction unmatched. The CDR3 is 17 amino acids. Per germline, CDR1 SGHDT and CDR2 YYEEEE. CDR3: CASSPRPLAGGPREQYF. CDR3 coding DNA: TGTGCCAGCAGCCCTCGGCCCCTAGCGGGAGGGCCGAGGGAGCAGTACTTC.

This clone appeared a few times. This chain joins TRBV12-2 and TRBJ2-3; no check of the table's D call, TRBD1, against the DNA was made. TRBV12-2 is noted as a pseudogene. This CDR3 has 15 amino acids. CDR3 in DNA: TGTGCAAGTCGCTTAGCTCAGATTCACACAGATACGCAGTATTTT. The encoded protein is CASRLAQIHTDTQYF.

The genes are TRBV5-1 and TRBJ2-5; D is possibly TRBD2 (5 bases). The germline CDR1 and CDR2 sequences are SGHRS and YFSETQ. The CDR3 totals 13 residues. Trimming shortened V by 4 bases and J by 2 bases, and 9 bases separated the two germline ends. CDR3 DNA: TGCGCCAGCAGCGGCGAGGGACAAGAGACCCAGTACTTC. This sequence encodes CASSGEGQETQYF.

The genes are TRBV10-3 and TRBJ1-2; unclear D gene. Germline values: CDR1 ENHRY, CDR2 SYGVKD. V was shortened by 0 bases and J by 12 bases, with 11 bases between the two germline ends. The CDR3 covers 12 residues. This chain's CDR3 is CAISESSGPDTF. The CDR3 nucleotides read TGTGCCATCAGTGAGTCGAGCGGCCCGGACACCTTC.

The J gene is TRBJ1-1, the V gene TRBV19; D might be TRBD1 (5 bases). This CDR3 comprises 14 residues. The V gene's germline CDR1 is LNHDA and CDR2 SQIVND (reference sequence). V was trimmed by 5 bases and J by 7 bases, leaving 17 bases between them. The CDR3 reads CASSLSGQGLEAFF. CDR3 nucleotides: TGTGCCAGTAGTTTATCGGGGCAGGGACTTGAAGCTTTCTTT.

The rearrangement uses TRBV7-2 and TRBJ2-3; TRBD2 matches 14 bases. CDR3 length equals 18 residues. Trimming at V came to 2 bases and at J to 2 bases, leaving 6 bases not matched to a gene. Per the germline V gene, CDR1 is SGHTA and CDR2 is FQGNSA. CDR3 in amino acids: CASSLTWTSGRFTDTQYF. The CDR3 DNA follows: TGTGCCAGCAGCTTAACCTGGACTAGCGGGAGGTTCACAGATACGCAGTATTTT.

The chain couples TRBV24-1 to TRBJ1-2; D ambiguous. The germline V gene encodes CDR1 KGHDR and CDR2 SFDVKD. The CDR3 totals 14 residues. Trimming removed 4 bases at V and 8 bases at J, with 16 bases between. CDR3 DNA sequence: TGTGCCACCAGTGACCCCTTATCCCGGGAAGGCTACACCTTC. Its translation is CATSDPLSREGYTF.

With regard to this clone: At one of its ends the junction is not consistent with the germline gene, which may arise from a read error. The rearrangement links TRBV20-1 to TRBJ1-4, with a weak D call TRBD1 (6 bases). Germline CDR1 and CDR2: DFQATT and SNEGSKA (reference sequence). CDR3 length: 11 residues. This CDR3 reads CSARGTGYETF. The CDR3 coding sequence is TGCAGTGCTAGGGGTACAGGGTACGAGACGTTT.